Listed here are 14 T cell receptor beta chains from one sample, sequenced in a study of somatic mutations in cytotoxic T cells in rheumatoid arthritis. TCRdb's table, derived via immunoSEQ multiplex PCR, lists solely in-frame clones and lacks some. The sample includes 20,000 to 25,000 clones, 70% to 90% of them seen just once. Sequencing used CD8+ T cells sorted from blood. The receptor source for this set is a woman aged 45-65 years in good health.

The J gene is TRBJ1-4, the V gene TRBV7-9; D uncertain. V was clipped by 0 bases and J by 4 bases, with 9 bases between them. The germline V gene has CDR1 SEHNR and CDR2 FQNEAQ (reference sequence). The CDR3 contains 15 residues. The CDR3 loop is CASSLAPSYNEKLFF. The CDR3 region has the DNA TGTGCCAGCAGCTTAGCCCCTTCATATAATGAAAAACTGTTTTTT.

The chain carries TRBV7-9 and TRBJ2-2; no firm D call. Trimming cost V 8 bases and J 0 bases, with 10 bases left between them. This CDR3 spans 14 amino acids. CDR1 and CDR2 from the germline V gene are SEHNR and FQNEAQ (reference sequence). CDR3 in amino acids: CASRTEANTGELFF. The CDR3 DNA sequence: TGTGCCAGCCGAACAGAAGCGAACACCGGGGAGCTGTTTTTT.

This sequence joins TRBV9 and TRBJ2-1; D not certain. The CDR3 has 17 residues. In germline, CDR1 is SGDLS, CDR2 YYNGEE. Trimming took 0 bases from V and 3 from J, leaving 16 bases between them. CDR3 protein: CASSVATQPPFYNEQFF. The CDR3 nucleotides are TGTGCCAGCAGCGTAGCTACCCAGCCCCCCTTCTACAATGAGCAGTTCTTC.

The chain has TRBV15 and TRBJ2-3; D might be TRBD1 or TRBD2, each matching 5 bases. The CDR3 consists of 15 residues. CDR1 and CDR2 (germline): LNHNV, YYDKDF (reference sequence). The ends were cut back, 5 bases at V and 3 bases at J, with 15 bases in the middle. CDR3: CATSAAVGVTDTQYF. The CDR3 nucleotides read TGTGCCACCAGCGCCGCGGTGGGGGTAACAGATACGCAGTATTTT.

The chain employs TRBV7-9 and TRBJ2-3; D ambiguous. The V end lost 1 base, the J end lost 3 bases, and 8 bases lay between the germline ends. Germline V gene lookup returns CDR1 SEHNR and CDR2 FQNEAQ (reference sequence). The CDR3 sequence is 14 residues long. CDR3 residues: CASSLVGGTDTQYF. The CDR3 DNA sequence: TGTGCCAGCAGCTTAGTGGGTGGTACAGATACGCAGTATTTT.

This clone was observed once. This rearrangement joins TRBV7-8 to TRBJ1-6; possible D gene TRBD1, 6 bases. Trimming pared 1 base from V and 15 bases from J, leaving 19 bases between. Germline V gives CDR1 SGHVS, CDR2 FQNEAQ. This CDR3 is built from 15 residues. The CDR3 DNA follows: TGTGCCAGCAGCTTAGTCGTTATGGGACAAGGAATCCTCCACTTT. Its protein product is CASSLVVMGQGILHF.

The chain's CDR3 is CASSPRQGALYEQYV. The CDR3 region has the DNA TGTGCCAGCAGCCCCCGACAGGGGGCCCTCTACGAGCAGTACGTC. V is TRBV7-2 and J is TRBJ2-7, with 10 bases fitting TRBD1. Germline CDR1 is SGHTA and CDR2 is FQGNSA. The CDR3 length is 15 residues. Unmatched junction bases numbered 7, after V lost 5 bases and J lost 3 bases.

This clone was detected only a few times. The DNA for the CDR3 is TGTGCCAGCAGTCATGGGGGGACCTACGAGCAGTACTTC. Residues: CASSHGGTYEQYF. The chain employs TRBV27 and TRBJ2-7; D is possibly TRBD2 (6 bases). V was clipped by 5 bases and J by 2 bases, with 10 bases between them. Germline assignment: CDR1 MNHEY and CDR2 SMNVEV (reference sequence). This CDR3 contains 13 residues.

The chain combines TRBV6-1 with TRBJ1-1, with D possibly TRBD1 on 5 matching bases. The CDR3 is 15 amino acids. CDR1 and CDR2 (germline): MNHNS, SASEGT. V was clipped by 2 bases and J by 1 base, with 11 bases between them. The CDR3 nucleotides are TGTGCCAGCAGTGAACACGGGGCCCCGAACACTGAAGCTTTCTTT. Protein: CASSEHGAPNTEAFF.

This chain connects TRBV4-3 to TRBJ1-1; D may be TRBD1 (5 bases). Germline-derived CDR1 and CDR2 are LGHNA and YSLEER. V was clipped by 1 base and J by 5 bases, with 17 bases between them. The length of the CDR3 is 16 residues. The CDR3 reads CASSQVGLGEGTEAFF. The DNA for the CDR3 is TGCGCCAGCAGCCAAGTTGGTCTAGGGGAGGGAACTGAAGCTTTCTTT.

The genes are TRBV2 and TRBJ1-5; no firm D call. Looked up from germline, CDR1 is SNHLY and CDR2 is FYNNEI. V shed 6 bases and J shed 11 bases, with 14 bases lying between them. CDR3 length equals 12 residues. The CDR3 loop reads CASRGSVFAQHF. CDR3 sequence (DNA): TGTGCCAGCAGGGGCTCGGTGTTTGCCCAGCATTTT.

The V call is TRBV11-2, the J call TRBJ1-2, with D possibly matching TRBD1 (6 bases). V lost 4 bases and J lost 8, with 14 bases in between. The CDR3 runs to 13 residues. CDR1 and CDR2 from the germline V gene are SGHAT and FQNNGV. Here the CDR3 DNA reads TGTGCCAGCAGCTCCCAAACAGGGTGGGGCTACACCTTC. It codes for CASSSQTGWGYTF.

The rearrangement joins TRBV6-5 to TRBJ1-4; D perhaps matches TRBD1 (6 bases). V was pared by 5 bases and J by 5 bases, with 15 bases between. CDR3 size: 15 residues. Per germline, CDR1 MNHEY and CDR2 SVGAGI. Here the CDR3 DNA reads TGTGCCAGCAGTGCATACAGGGCATTAAATGAAAAACTGTTTTTT. Its protein product is CASSAYRALNEKLFF.

J is TRBJ1-1 and V is TRBV5-1; TRBD1 is a possible D gene (5 bases). Germline V gene sequence: CDR1 SGHRS, CDR2 YFSETQ. The CDR3 extends over 13 amino acids. The V end lost 6 bases, the J end lost 3 bases, and 12 bases lay between the germline ends. The chain's CDR3 is CASMGGVDTEAFF. CDR3 DNA: TGCGCCAGCATGGGGGGGGTGGACACTGAAGCTTTCTTT.